This passage covers 27 T cell receptor beta chains from one sample sequenced in a study of vaccination effects on CD4 cells after COVID-19. The assay was immunoSEQ multiplex PCR, and TCRdb's table has in-frame clones only and misses some. The table records tens of thousands of clones, 73% of them present only once. Their antigens remain unidentified. Prior to sequencing, the ViraFEST assay stimulated PBMC with viral peptide pools, which expanded the antigen-specific CD4+ T cells. CD4+ T cell isolation took place after 10 days of culture. Of the BNT162b2 and mRNA-1273 vaccines, participants received two doses of one or the other. The source material was CD4+ T cells from PBMCs cultured with HCoV-229E spike peptides, sampled after COVID-19 vaccination. The receptors were sampled from a human donor who received a COVID-19 vaccine.

The rearrangement links TRBV18 to TRBJ1-6; 10 bases match TRBD1. This CDR3 has 20 residues. The germline gives CDR1 KGHSH, CDR2 LQKENI. V lost 4 bases, J lost 0 bases, and 12 bases stayed unmatched. The CDR3 is CASSRIRDRGPSSYNSPLHF. The CDR3 DNA sequence: TGTGCCAGCTCACGTATCCGGGACAGGGGCCCTAGCTCCTATAATTCACCCCTCCACTTT.

V is TRBV30 and J is TRBJ1-3, with unresolved D. The CDR3 consists of 13 residues. The germline V gene has CDR1 GTSNPN and CDR2 SVGIG (reference sequence). V lost 2 bases to trimming and J lost 2 bases, with 7 bases between them. CDR3 DNA sequence: TGTGCCTGGAGTATAAACACTGGAAACACCATATATTTT. Residues: CAWSINTGNTIYF.

The chain combines TRBV30 with TRBJ2-3; D is uncertain. CDR3 size: 15 residues. V lost 0 bases, J lost 0 bases, and 10 bases lay in between. The germline V gene has CDR1 GTSNPN and CDR2 SVGIG (reference sequence). The CDR3 region is CAWSVGQPSTDTQYF. The CDR3 DNA follows: TGTGCCTGGAGTGTAGGCCAGCCTAGCACAGATACGCAGTATTTT.

The V call is TRBV3-1 (or the pseudogene TRBV3-2), the J call TRBJ2-4; 7 bases line up with TRBD1. In germline, CDR1 is LGHDT, CDR2 YNNKEL (reference sequence). J lost 6 bases, V lost 0 bases, and 2 bases had no gene match. The CDR3 spans 14 residues. The CDR3 nucleotides are TGTGCCAGCAGCCAAGATGGGACAGCAAACATTCAGTACTTC. Amino acids: CASSQDGTANIQYF.

This clone was recorded a few times. CDR3 bases: TGTGCCAGCTCACCACAAGGACAGGGGAGGACTGAAGCTTTCTTT. This encodes CASSPQGQGRTEAFF. The rearrangement links TRBV18 to TRBJ1-1, with 9 bases matching TRBD1. Trimming took 1 base from V and 5 from J; bases not matched to a gene: 5. This CDR3 region has 15 residues. Germline V gives CDR1 KGHSH, CDR2 LQKENI.

The rearrangement joins TRBV7-2 to TRBJ1-4; TRBD1 agrees at 9 bases. The CDR3 is made up of 14 amino acids. Germline CDR1 reads SGHTA; CDR2 reads FQGNSA. Germline trimming cut 4 bases from V and 14 bases from J; bases unmatched to any gene: 11. As DNA, the CDR3 is TGTGCCAGCAGCTGGGGACAGGGTGTCGGCCTGCTGTTTTTT. This sequence encodes CASSWGQGVGLLFF.

In its sample, this clone was seen a few times. The J gene is TRBJ1-2, the V gene TRBV9; TRBD1 matches 7 bases. V gave up 0 bases and J gave up 4 bases; unmatched junction bases: 9. The CDR3 covers 16 residues. CDR1 SGDLS and CDR2 YYNGEE come from the germline V gene. In DNA form, the CDR3 reads TGTGCCAGCAGCGTAGGAATAGGGGGCTCGGGCTATGGCTACACCTTC. It codes for CASSVGIGGSGYGYTF.

The chain is built from TRBV11-1 and TRBJ2-5; 10 bases line up with TRBD2. Losses at the gene ends were 1 base for V and 9 bases for J; bases not matched to a gene: 11. The CDR3 is 16 residues long. Germline CDR1 SGHAT, CDR2 FQDESV (reference sequence). CDR3 DNA sequence: TGTGCCAGCAGCTTAGGGGTAGCGGGGGGAATCGGGGCCCAGTACTTC. This encodes CASSLGVAGGIGAQYF. The full variable domain, in which reference TRBV11-1 and TRBJ2-5 provide the parts outside the CDR3, is EAEVAQSPRYKITEKSQAVAFWCDPISGHATLYWYRQILGQGPELLVQFQDESVVDDSQLPKDRFSAERLKGVDSTLKIQPAELGDSAMYLCASSLGVAGGIGAQYFGPGTRLLVL.

V gene TRBV7-6 combines with J gene TRBJ2-2, with 7 bases fitting TRBD2. The CDR3 sequence is 15 residues long. Germline V gene data show CDR1 as SGHVS and CDR2 as FNYEAQ. Losses at the gene ends were 5 bases for V and 6 bases for J; bases not matched to a gene: 9. CDR3 nucleotide sequence: TGTGCCAGCAGCGAATTGGGAGGGGCGGCCGGGGAGCTGTTTTTT. Protein sequence: CASSELGGAAGELFF.

The chain links TRBV28 to TRBJ1-1, with 7 bases identical to TRBD1. The CDR3 runs to 14 residues. The germline CDR1 and CDR2 sequences are MDHEN and SYDVKM. With V trimmed by 7 bases and J by 5 bases, 10 bases remained unmatched. The DNA for the CDR3 is TGTGCCAGCATCCAAGGGGGCGAGGGGACTGAAGCTTTCTTT. Translating gives CASIQGGEGTEAFF.

J is TRBJ2-5 and V is TRBV2, with D hard to call. Germline V gene lookup returns CDR1 SNHLY and CDR2 FYNNEI. The CDR3 extends over 14 amino acids. Trimming removed 4 bases at V and 1 base at J, with 10 bases between. The CDR3 protein is CASSVVYSQETQYF. For the CDR3, the DNA is TGTGCCAGCAGTGTAGTTTACAGCCAAGAGACCCAGTACTTC.

The V gene is TRBV4-1, the J gene TRBJ1-2; TRBD1 is a possible D gene (5 bases). Between the trimmed V and J ends, which lost 1 base and 8 bases, there was a span of 14 bases. The germline CDR1 and CDR2 sequences are MGHRA and YSYEKL. This CDR3 spans 14 amino acids. The CDR3 sequence is CASSQAQAYGGYTF. The CDR3 nucleotides read TGCGCCAGCAGCCAAGCACAGGCCTATGGAGGCTACACCTTC.

V gene TRBV18 combines with J gene TRBJ2-4, with 9 bases matching TRBD1. With 5 bases clipped from V and 4 bases from J, the junction kept 6 bases outside the gene matches. This CDR3 has 15 residues. Per germline, CDR1 KGHSH and CDR2 LQKENI. The CDR3 DNA reads TGTGCCAGCTCAAGCCAGACAGGGGGAAAAAACATTCAGTACTTC. Translation gives CASSSQTGGKNIQYF.

J is TRBJ2-6 and V is TRBV6-5; D call uncertain. V was cut by 7 bases and J by 0 bases, with 10 bases left in between. The CDR3 consists of 15 residues. The germline gives CDR1 MNHEY, CDR2 SVGAGI. The CDR3 loop reads CASTERGSGANVLTF. The CDR3 nucleotides read TGTGCCAGCACCGAGCGTGGCTCTGGGGCCAACGTCCTGACTTTC.

V is TRBV10-3 and J is TRBJ1-1; D is uncertain. V was cut by 4 bases and J by 5 bases, with 14 bases left in between. The CDR3 is 14 residues long. Germline CDR1 ENHRY, CDR2 SYGVKD. The DNA of the CDR3 is TGTGCCATCAGTGTCTCAGAGAAGGGTACTGAAGCTTTCTTT. It codes for CAISVSEKGTEAFF.

The chain carries TRBV19 and TRBJ2-2; D tentatively reads TRBD1 or TRBD2 (5 bases each). V was pared by 10 bases and J by 7 bases, with 16 bases between. CDR1 is LNHDA, CDR2 SQIVND, per germline (reference sequence). The CDR3 consists of 13 residues. The CDR3 reads CATRPGLSGELFF. The CDR3 nucleotides read TGTGCCACCCGCCCGGGGCTGAGCGGGGAGCTGTTTTTT.

The chain combines TRBV9 with TRBJ1-3, with D possibly TRBD1 on 6 matching bases. The V end lost 4 bases, the J end lost 3 bases, and 20 bases lay between the germline ends. Germline CDR1 and CDR2: SGDLS and YYNGEE. The CDR3 is 17 amino acids. CDR3 sequence reads: CASSSQKGGPYGNTIYF. CDR3 DNA sequence: TGTGCCAGCAGCTCTCAAAAGGGGGGGCCTTATGGAAACACCATATATTTT.

The V gene is TRBV6-5, the J gene TRBJ2-5; either TRBD1 or TRBD2 may fit D (5 bases each). Trimming removed 6 bases from V and 3 bases from J, with 11 bases in between. The CDR3 is 13 residues long. The V gene's germline CDR1 is MNHEY and CDR2 SVGAGI. CDR3 sequence: CASRGTEKETQYF. CDR3 sequence (DNA): TGTGCCAGCAGAGGGACGGAAAAAGAGACCCAGTACTTC.

This clone appeared once. The gene calls are TRBV12-3 or TRBV12-4 and TRBJ1-2; possibly TRBD1 for D (6 bases). The CDR3 has 13 residues. Trimming left V 3 bases short and J 7 bases short, with 12 bases between. CDR3: CASSLVGAAGYTF. The CDR3 DNA follows: TGTGCCAGCAGTTTGGTGGGGGCGGCTGGCTACACCTTC.

V is TRBV2 and J is TRBJ2-5, with D perhaps TRBD1 (6 bases). This CDR3 contains 14 residues. The germline gives CDR1 SNHLY, CDR2 FYNNEI. The V gene lost 7 bases and the J gene lost 5 bases, with 17 bases spanning the gap. Written as DNA, the CDR3 is TGTGCCAGCAAGTTAACAGGGTTTAGGGAGACCCAGTACTTC. Encoded protein: CASKLTGFRETQYF. The complete variable domain, with remaining parts taken from reference TRBV2 and TRBJ2-5, reads EPEVTQTPSHQVTQMGQEVILRCVPISNHLYFYWYRQILGQKVEFLVSFYNNEISEKSEIFDDQFSVERPDGSNFTLKIRSTKLEDSAMYFCASKLTGFRETQYFGPGTRLLVL.

The rearrangement joins TRBV5-8 to TRBJ1-5; D is unclear. V lost 0 bases and J lost 0, with 7 bases in between. Germline V gene lookup returns CDR1 SGHTS and CDR2 YDEGEE. CDR3 length equals 15 residues. CDR3 in amino acids: CASSLESNSNQPQHF. The CDR3 DNA follows: TGTGCCAGCAGCTTGGAGTCAAATAGCAATCAGCCCCAGCATTTT.

V gene TRBV6-1 combines with J gene TRBJ2-5, with D unresolved. Germline V lookup: CDR1 MNHNS, CDR2 SASEGT. V lost 2 bases and J lost 2, with 3 bases in between. This CDR3 spans 12 amino acids. CDR3 DNA: TGTGCCAGCAGTGAACAGCAAGAGACCCAGTACTTC. It codes for CASSEQQETQYF.

V usage is TRBV6-2 or TRBV6-3 and J usage is TRBJ1-6, with D uncertain. The V gene lost 2 bases and the J gene lost 5 bases, with 7 bases spanning the gap. The CDR3 loop spans 14 amino acids. Germline V gene sequence: CDR1 MNHEY, CDR2 SVGEGT. The CDR3 sequence: CASSYQVHNSPLHF. In DNA form, the CDR3 reads TGTGCCAGCAGTTACCAGGTTCATAATTCACCCCTCCACTTT.

A few counts support this clone. CDR3 sequence reads: CATSREEDSTDTQYF. The CDR3 nucleotides are TGTGCCACCAGCAGAGAAGAAGACAGCACAGATACGCAGTATTTT. V and J are TRBV15 and TRBJ2-3; unclear D gene. Per germline, CDR1 LNHNV and CDR2 YYDKDF (reference sequence). The ends were cut back, 0 bases at V and 0 bases at J, with 7 bases in the middle. The CDR3 contains 15 residues.

DNA for the CDR3: TGTGCCAGCAGCATAACAGGGATTGGTAACTATGGCTACACCTTC. This sequence encodes CASSITGIGNYGYTF. This chain joins TRBV6-5 and TRBJ1-2; possible D gene TRBD1, 6 bases. The CDR3 runs to 15 residues. V gave up 6 bases and J gave up 1 base, with 15 bases separating them. The germline V gene has CDR1 MNHEY and CDR2 SVGAGI.

The J gene is TRBJ2-2, the V gene TRBV27, with TRBD2 identical over 12 bases. Germline V gene lookup returns CDR1 MNHEY and CDR2 SMNVEV (reference sequence). V trimming: 5 bases; J trimming: 4 bases; junction bases outside the gene matches: 5. The CDR3 spans 16 residues. The DNA of the CDR3 is TGTGCCAGCAGTACTCTAGCGGGGGGGCCCACCGGGGAGCTGTTTTTT. This translates into CASSTLAGGPTGELFF.

A single count supports this clone. The V and J genes are TRBV29-1 and TRBJ2-5, with TRBD2 as a possible D gene (6 bases). CDR3 length: 13 amino acids. V lost 2 bases and J 2 bases, leaving 9 bases between the germline ends. Germline CDR1 reads SQVTM; CDR2 reads ANQGSEA. CDR3 protein: CSVELRGQETQYF. The CDR3 DNA reads as TGCAGCGTTGAACTGCGGGGACAAGAGACCCAGTACTTC. Looking up the rest from reference TRBV29-1 and TRBJ2-5 gives the full variable domain: SAVISQKPSRDICQRGTSLTIQCQVDSQVTMMFWYRQQPGQSLTLIATANQGSEATYESGFVIDKFPISRPNLTFSTLTVSNMSPEDSSIYLCSVELRGQETQYFGPGTRLLVL.